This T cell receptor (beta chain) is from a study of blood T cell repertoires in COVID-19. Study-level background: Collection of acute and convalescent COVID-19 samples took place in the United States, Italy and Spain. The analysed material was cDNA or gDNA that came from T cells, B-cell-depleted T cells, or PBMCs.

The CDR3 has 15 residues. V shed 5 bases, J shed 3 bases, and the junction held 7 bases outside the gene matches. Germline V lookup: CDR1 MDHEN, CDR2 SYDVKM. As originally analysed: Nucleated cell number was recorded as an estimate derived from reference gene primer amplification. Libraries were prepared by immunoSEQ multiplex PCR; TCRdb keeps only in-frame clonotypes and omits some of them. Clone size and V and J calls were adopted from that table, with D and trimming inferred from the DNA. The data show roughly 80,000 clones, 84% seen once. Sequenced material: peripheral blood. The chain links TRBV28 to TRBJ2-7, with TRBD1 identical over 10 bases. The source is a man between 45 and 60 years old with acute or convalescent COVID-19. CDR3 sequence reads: CASSPGTGVGYEQYF. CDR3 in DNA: TGTGCCAGCAGTCCCGGGACAGGGGTTGGCTACGAGCAGTACTTC.